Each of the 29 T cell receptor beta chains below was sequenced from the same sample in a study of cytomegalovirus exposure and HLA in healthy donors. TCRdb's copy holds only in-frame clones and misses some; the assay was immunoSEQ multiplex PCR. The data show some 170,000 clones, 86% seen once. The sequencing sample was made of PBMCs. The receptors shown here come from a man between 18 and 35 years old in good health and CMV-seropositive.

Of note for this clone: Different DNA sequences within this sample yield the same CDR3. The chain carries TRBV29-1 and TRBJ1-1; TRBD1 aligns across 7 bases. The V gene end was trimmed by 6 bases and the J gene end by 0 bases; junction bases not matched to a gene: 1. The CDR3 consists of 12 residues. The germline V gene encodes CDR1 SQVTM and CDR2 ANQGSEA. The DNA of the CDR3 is TGCAGCGTACAGGGGATGAACACTGAAGCTTTCTTT. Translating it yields CSVQGMNTEAFF.

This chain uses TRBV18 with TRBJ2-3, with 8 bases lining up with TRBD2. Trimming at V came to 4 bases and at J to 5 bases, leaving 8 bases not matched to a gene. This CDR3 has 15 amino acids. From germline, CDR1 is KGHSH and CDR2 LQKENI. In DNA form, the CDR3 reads TGTGCCAGCTCACTTAGCGGGGCCCCGTTAGATACGCAGTATTTT. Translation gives CASSLSGAPLDTQYF.

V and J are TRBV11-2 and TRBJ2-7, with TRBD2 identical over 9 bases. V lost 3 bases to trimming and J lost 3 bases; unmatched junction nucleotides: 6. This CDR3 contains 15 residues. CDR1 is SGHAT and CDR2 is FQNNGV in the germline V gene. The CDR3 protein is CASSFGTSSFYEQYF. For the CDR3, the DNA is TGTGCCAGCAGCTTCGGGACTAGCAGTTTCTACGAGCAGTACTTC.

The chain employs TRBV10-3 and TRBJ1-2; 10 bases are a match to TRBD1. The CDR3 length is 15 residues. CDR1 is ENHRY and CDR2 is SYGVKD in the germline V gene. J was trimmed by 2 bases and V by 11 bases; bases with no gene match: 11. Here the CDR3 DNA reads TGTGCCTCAGTCGACAGGGGGCTCTCCAACTATGGCTACACCTTC. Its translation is CASVDRGLSNYGYTF.

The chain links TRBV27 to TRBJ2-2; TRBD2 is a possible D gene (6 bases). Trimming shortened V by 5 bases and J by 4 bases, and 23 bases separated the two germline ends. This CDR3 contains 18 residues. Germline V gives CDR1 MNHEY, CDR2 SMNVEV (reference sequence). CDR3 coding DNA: TGTGCCAGCAGTCGGTCGGGGCGGGGTTGGGCGGGCACCGGGGAGCTGTTTTTT. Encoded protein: CASSRSGRGWAGTGELFF.

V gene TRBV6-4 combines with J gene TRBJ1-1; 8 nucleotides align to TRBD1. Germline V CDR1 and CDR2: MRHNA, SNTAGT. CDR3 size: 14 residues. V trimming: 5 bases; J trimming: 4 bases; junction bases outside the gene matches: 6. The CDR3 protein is CASSTGGEGTEAFF. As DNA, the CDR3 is TGTGCCAGCAGTACAGGGGGTGAGGGCACTGAAGCTTTCTTT.

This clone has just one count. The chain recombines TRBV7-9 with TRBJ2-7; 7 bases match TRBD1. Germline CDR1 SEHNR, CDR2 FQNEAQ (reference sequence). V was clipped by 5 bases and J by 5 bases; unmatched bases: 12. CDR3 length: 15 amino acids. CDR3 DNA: TGTGCCAGCAGCCTCGGGACAGTGCCTCATAACGAGCAGTACTTC. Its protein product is CASSLGTVPHNEQYF.

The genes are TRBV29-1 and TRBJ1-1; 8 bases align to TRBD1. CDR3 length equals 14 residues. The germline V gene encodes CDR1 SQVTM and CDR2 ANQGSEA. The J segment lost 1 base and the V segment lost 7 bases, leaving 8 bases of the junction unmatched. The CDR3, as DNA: TGCAGCGCAGCGACCGGGACAGGGAACACTGAAGCTTTCTTT. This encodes CSAATGTGNTEAFF.

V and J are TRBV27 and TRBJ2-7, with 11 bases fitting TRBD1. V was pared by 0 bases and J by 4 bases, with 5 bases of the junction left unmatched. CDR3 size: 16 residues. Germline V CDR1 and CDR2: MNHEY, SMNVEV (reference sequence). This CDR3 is CASSLSVGTGGYEQYF. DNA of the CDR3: TGTGCCAGCAGTTTATCAGTCGGGACAGGGGGTTACGAGCAGTACTTC.

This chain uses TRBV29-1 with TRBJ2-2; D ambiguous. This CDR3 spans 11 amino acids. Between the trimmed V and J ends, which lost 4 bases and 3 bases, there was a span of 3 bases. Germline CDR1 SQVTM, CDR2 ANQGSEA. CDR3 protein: CSVADTGELFF. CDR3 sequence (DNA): TGCAGCGTTGCGGACACCGGGGAGCTGTTTTTT.

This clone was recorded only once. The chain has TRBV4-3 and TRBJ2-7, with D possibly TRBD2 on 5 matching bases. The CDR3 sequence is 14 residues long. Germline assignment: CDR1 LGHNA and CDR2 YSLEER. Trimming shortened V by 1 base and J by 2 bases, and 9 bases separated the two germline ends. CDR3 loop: CASSQVLGPYEQYF. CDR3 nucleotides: TGCGCCAGCAGCCAAGTACTAGGGCCCTACGAGCAGTACTTC.

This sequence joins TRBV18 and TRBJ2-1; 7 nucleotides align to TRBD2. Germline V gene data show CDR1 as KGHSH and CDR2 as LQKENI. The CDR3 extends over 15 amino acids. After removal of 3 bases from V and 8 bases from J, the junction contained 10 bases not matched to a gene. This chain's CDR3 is CASSPLQTSFDEQFF. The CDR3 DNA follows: TGTGCCAGCTCACCGCTCCAGACTAGCTTCGATGAGCAGTTCTTC.

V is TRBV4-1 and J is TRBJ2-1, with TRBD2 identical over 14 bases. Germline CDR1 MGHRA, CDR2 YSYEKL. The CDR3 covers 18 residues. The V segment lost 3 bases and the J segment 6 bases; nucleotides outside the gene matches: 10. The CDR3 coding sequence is TGCGCCAGCAGCCATCCTCGGACTAGCGGGAGGTATCGCAATGAGCAGTTCTTC. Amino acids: CASSHPRTSGRYRNEQFF.

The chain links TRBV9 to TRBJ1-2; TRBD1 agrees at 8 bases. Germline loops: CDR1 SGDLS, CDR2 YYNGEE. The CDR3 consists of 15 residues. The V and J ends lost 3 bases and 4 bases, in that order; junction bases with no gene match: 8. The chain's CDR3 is CASSASTGDVYGYTF. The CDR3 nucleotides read TGTGCCAGCAGCGCCTCGACAGGGGACGTCTATGGCTACACCTTC.

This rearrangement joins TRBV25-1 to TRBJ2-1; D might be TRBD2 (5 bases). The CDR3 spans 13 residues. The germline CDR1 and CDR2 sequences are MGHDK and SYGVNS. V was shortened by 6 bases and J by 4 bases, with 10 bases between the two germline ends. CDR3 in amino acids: CASRVAGYNEQFF. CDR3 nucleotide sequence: TGTGCCAGCAGGGTGGCGGGTTACAATGAGCAGTTCTTC.

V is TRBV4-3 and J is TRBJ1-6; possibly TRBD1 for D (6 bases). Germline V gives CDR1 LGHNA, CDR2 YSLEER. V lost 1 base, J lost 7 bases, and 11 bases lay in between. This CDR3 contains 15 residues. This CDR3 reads CASSQGPDRNSPLHF. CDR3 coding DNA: TGCGCCAGCAGCCAAGGTCCGGACAGAAATTCACCCCTCCACTTT.

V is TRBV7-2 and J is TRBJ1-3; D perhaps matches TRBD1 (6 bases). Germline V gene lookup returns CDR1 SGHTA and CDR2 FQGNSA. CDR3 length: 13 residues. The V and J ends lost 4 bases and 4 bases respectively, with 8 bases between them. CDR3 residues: CASSSGTGNTIYF. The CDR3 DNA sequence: TGTGCCAGCAGCTCCGGGACAGGAAACACCATATATTTT.

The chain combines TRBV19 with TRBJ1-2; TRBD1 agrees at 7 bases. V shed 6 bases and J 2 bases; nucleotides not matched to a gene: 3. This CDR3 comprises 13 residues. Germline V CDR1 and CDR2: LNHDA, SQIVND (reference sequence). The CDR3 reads CASRAGGNYGYTF. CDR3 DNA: TGTGCCAGTAGGGCAGGGGGGAACTATGGCTACACCTTC.

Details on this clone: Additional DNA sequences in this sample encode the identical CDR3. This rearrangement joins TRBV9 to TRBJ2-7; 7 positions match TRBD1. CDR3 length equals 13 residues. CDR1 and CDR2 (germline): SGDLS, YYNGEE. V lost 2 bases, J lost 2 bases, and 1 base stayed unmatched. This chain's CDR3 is CASSVGTAYEQYF. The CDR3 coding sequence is TGTGCCAGCAGCGTTGGGACAGCCTACGAGCAGTACTTC.

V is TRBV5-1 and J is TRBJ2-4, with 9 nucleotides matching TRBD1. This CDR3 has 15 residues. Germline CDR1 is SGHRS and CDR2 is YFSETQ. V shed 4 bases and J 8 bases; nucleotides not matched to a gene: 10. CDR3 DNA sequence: TGCGCCAGCAGCGCAAGGGGACAGGGTGGCGACATTCAGTACTTC. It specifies CASSARGQGGDIQYF.

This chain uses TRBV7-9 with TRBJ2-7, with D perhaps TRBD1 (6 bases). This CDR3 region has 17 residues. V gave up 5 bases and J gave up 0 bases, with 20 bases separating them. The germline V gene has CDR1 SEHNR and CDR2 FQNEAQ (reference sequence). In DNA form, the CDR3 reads TGTGCCAGCAGCCAGGGTCGATTTGGACAGCCCTCCTACGAGCAGTACTTC. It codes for CASSQGRFGQPSYEQYF.

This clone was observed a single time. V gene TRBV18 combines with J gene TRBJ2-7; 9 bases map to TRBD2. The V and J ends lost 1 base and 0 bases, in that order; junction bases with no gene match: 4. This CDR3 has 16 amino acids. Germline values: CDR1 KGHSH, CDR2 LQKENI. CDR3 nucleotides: TGTGCCAGCTCACCACGTGCGGGAGGGCCCTCCTACGAGCAGTACTTC. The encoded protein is CASSPRAGGPSYEQYF.

CDR3 sequence (DNA): TGTGCCAGCTGGGGTAGCAGGGGTGGGGAAGAGACCCAGTACTTC. Protein product: CASWGSRGGEETQYF. This chain links TRBV27 with TRBJ2-5, with D maybe TRBD1 (6 bases). V dropped 8 bases and J dropped 3 bases, with 19 bases sitting between them. Germline CDR1 is MNHEY and CDR2 is SMNVEV (reference sequence). CDR3 length equals 15 residues.

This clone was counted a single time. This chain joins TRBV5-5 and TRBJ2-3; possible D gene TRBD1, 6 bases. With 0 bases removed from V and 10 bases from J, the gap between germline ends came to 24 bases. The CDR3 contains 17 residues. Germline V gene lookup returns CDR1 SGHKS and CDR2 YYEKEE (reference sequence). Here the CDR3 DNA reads TGTGCCAGCAGCTTGGCTTTCAGGGGCCTAGCCCCTCGGGCGCAGTATTTT. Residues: CASSLAFRGLAPRAQYF. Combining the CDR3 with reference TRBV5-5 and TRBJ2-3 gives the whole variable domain DAGVTQSPTHLIKTRGQQVTLRCSPISGHKSVSWYQQVLGQGPQFIFQYYEKEERGRGNFPDRFSARQFPNYSSELNVNALLLGDSALYLCASSLAFRGLAPRAQYFGPGTRLTVL.

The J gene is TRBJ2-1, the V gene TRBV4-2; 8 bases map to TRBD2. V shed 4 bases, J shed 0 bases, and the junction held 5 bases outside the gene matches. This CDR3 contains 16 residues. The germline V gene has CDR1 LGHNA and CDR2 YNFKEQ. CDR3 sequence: CASSRVAGNSYNEQFF. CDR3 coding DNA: TGTGCCAGCAGCCGGGTAGCGGGGAACTCCTACAATGAGCAGTTCTTC.

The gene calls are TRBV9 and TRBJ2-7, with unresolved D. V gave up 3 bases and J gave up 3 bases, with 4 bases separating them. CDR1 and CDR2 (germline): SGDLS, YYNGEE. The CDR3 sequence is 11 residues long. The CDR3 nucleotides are TGTGCCAGCAGCGCAATCTACGAGCAGTACTTC. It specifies CASSAIYEQYF. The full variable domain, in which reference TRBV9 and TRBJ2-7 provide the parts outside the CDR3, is DSGVTQTPKHLITATGQRVTLRCSPRSGDLSVYWYQQSLDQGLQFLIQYYNGEERAKGNILERFSAQQFPDLHSELNLSSLELGDSALYFCASSAIYEQYFGPGTRLTVT.

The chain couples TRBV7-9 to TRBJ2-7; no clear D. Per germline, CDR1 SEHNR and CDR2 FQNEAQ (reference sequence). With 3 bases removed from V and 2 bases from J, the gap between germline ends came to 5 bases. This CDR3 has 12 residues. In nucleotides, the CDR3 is TGTGCCAGCAGCTTGGAGACCTACGAGCAGTACTTC. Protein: CASSLETYEQYF. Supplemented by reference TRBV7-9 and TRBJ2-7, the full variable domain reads DTGVSQNPRHKITKRGQNVTFRCDPISEHNRLYWYRQTLGQGPEFLTYFQNEAQLEKSRLLSDRFSAERPKGSFSTLEIQRTEQGDSAMYLCASSLETYEQYFGPGTRLTVT.

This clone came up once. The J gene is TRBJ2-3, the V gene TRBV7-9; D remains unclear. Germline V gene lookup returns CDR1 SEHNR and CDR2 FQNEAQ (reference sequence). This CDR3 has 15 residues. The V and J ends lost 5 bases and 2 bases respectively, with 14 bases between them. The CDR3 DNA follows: TGTGCCAGCAGCCTACCGTGGGCCTCCACAGATACGCAGTATTTT. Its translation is CASSLPWASTDTQYF. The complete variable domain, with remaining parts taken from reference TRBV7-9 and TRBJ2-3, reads DTGVSQNPRHKITKRGQNVTFRCDPISEHNRLYWYRQTLGQGPEFLTYFQNEAQLEKSRLLSDRFSAERPKGSFSTLEIQRTEQGDSAMYLCASSLPWASTDTQYFGPGTRLTVL.

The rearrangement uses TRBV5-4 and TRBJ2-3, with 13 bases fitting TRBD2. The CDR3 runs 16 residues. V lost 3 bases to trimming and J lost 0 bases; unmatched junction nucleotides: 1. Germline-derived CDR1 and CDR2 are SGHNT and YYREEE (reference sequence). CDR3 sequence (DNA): TGTGCCAGCAGCTCGGGACTAGCGGGAAGCACAGATACGCAGTATTTT. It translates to CASSSGLAGSTDTQYF.